The following is a TCR beta chain sequence with its context. Its recognized antigen is unknown. No base-level quality is on record; no much larger clone is a single base apart. The data were taken from a study of graft-versus-host responses after intestinal transplantation (dated by TCRdb to the early 2020s). Regarding the research as a whole: The transplants that recipients got were multivisceral, liver-intestinal, or isolated intestinal. Every recipient was given anti-thymocyte globulin induction, then maintenance tacrolimus and steroids for around three years. Graft-versus-host and host-versus-graft alloreactive T cell clones were tracked in the graft, circulation and bone marrow after intestinal transplantation using bulk TCR-beta CDR3 sequencing. Alloreactive clones were identified by sequencing pre-transplant mixed lymphocyte reaction products and comparing them with unstimulated pre-transplant donor and recipient T cells. A cohort of 24 intestinal transplant recipients, including one retransplant, was enrolled, and a few patients lacking pretransplant specimens were excluded. Donor T cell macrochimerism was defined as a peak of at least 4% donor T cells among recipient peripheral blood mononuclear cells. Samples from a few later patients were sequenced in-house on an Illumina MiSeq with MiXCR processing rather than by the commercial service.

Sequences MNHEY (CDR1) and SMNVEV (CDR2) are obtained from the germline V gene (reference sequence). Its CDR3 holds 15 amino acids, cysteine through phenylalanine. The CDR3 DNA has 45 bases and is translated from base 1. V is trimmed back by 4 bases and J by 4 bases, and the junction contains 9 bases that no gene match accounts for. In the first month after transplant, blood samples were collected up to 4 times, and after that at least monthly when available. Broad study findings and their caveats: GvH clones turned up in recipient bone marrow, with some appearing earlier in ileal mucosa or blood, a pattern consistent with an intestinal mucosal origin. Peak levels of circulating GvH clones were associated with declines in HvG clones early after transplant. Conclusions were limited by the relatively low number and heterogeneity of intestinal transplant patients. In patients with donor T cell macrochimerism, the allografts had high GvH to HvG T cell clonal ratios.

The library relied on the immunoSEQ multiplex PCR assay. For most patients, genomic DNA was subjected to high-throughput TCR-beta CDR3 sequencing by Adaptive Biotechnologies. On the authors' methods: Adaptive's ImmunoSEQ software was the source of the TCR sequencing data for 15 to 20 patients, while a few other patients were processed with MiXCR and VDJtools. CDR3 nucleotide sequences shared between donor and recipient were removed because their origin could not be assigned. At least 2-fold expansion over unstimulated cells and a minimum CFSE-low frequency of 0.002% (template counts) or 0.001% (read counts) were required for clones to be classified as alloreactive. Clones were considered mappable if detected in sequenced pre-transplant spleen, lymph node, or MLR CFSE-low populations of the donor or recipient. Cumulative frequency of alloreactive clones was calculated as a percentage of all sequences weighted by copy number. TCRdb's version of the immuneACCESS table is confined to in-frame rearrangements and falls short of the full clone set. An unresolved V gene accounts for under half of the shortfall where checked; the remainder is of unknown origin. The DNA gave D and trimming, while V, J and clone size come from that table. The sample table lists about 39,000 clones, 85% to 90% of them with a count of one. In total, the top ten clones hold less than 8.5% of the sample.

The sequenced sample was PBMCs, obtained less than 280 days after transplant. The clonotype was recovered from a human patient who received an intestinal transplant, so some T cells may come from the graft donor. The chain employs TRBV27 and TRBJ1-1; TRBD1 agrees with 7 junctional bases. The CDR3 reads CASSSSLTGSTEAFF. The sequenced DNA: TGTGCCAGCAGTTCCAGTCTGACAGGGTCCACTGAAGCTTTCTTT.